This passage covers 10 T cell receptor beta chains from one sample sequenced in a study of shared clonotypes between healthy human individuals. Terminally differentiated effector memory CD45RA+ cells were excluded from the naive CD8 cells, which were CD45RO-negative and positively selected for CCR7. This table comes from immunoSEQ multiplex PCR, and its TCRdb copy is limited to in-frame clones, with some not included. The sample yields hundreds of thousands of clones, roughly 96% seen once. The specimen sequenced was naive CD8+ T cells sorted from blood. These receptors were collected from a woman between 25 and 40 years old in good health.

This chain joins TRBV27 and TRBJ1-1; D unresolved. Trimming pared 1 base from V and 7 bases from J, leaving 7 bases between. The germline gives CDR1 MNHEY, CDR2 SMNVEV (reference sequence). This CDR3 has 12 amino acids. In DNA, the CDR3 is TGTGCCAGCAGTTTATTGGGTTTTGAAGCTTTCTTT. Amino acid sequence: CASSLLGFEAFF.

The rearrangement uses TRBV11-2 and TRBJ1-6, with D possibly matching TRBD1 (5 bases). Between the trimmed V and J ends, which lost 5 bases and 4 bases, there was a span of 9 bases. CDR3 length: 14 residues. The germline V gene has CDR1 SGHAT and CDR2 FQNNGV. As DNA, the CDR3 is TGTGCCAGCAGCCCAGGGATGTATAATTCACCCCTCCACTTT. This encodes CASSPGMYNSPLHF.

This chain links TRBV21-1 with TRBJ2-7; the DNA was not compared with TRBD2, the D call given in the table. TRBV21-1 is labeled a pseudogene. CDR3 length: 13 amino acids. CDR3 sequence reads: CASRASGARGQYF. In DNA form, the CDR3 reads TGTGCCAGCCGGGCTAGCGGGGCCCGTGGGCAGTACTTC.

The V call is TRBV19, the J call TRBJ2-2, with D perhaps matching TRBD1 (6 bases). CDR3 size: 16 residues. Trimming took 3 bases from V and 3 from J, leaving 14 bases between them. Looked up from germline, CDR1 is LNHDA and CDR2 is SQIVND (reference sequence). The CDR3 region has the DNA TGTGCCAGTAGTATGGGTACAGGGTACGACACCGGGGAGCTGTTTTTT. Its translation: CASSMGTGYDTGELFF.

The rearrangement joins TRBV29-1 to TRBJ2-7; 9 bases agree with TRBD2. The trim removed 4 bases at V and 3 bases at J, leaving 10 bases unmatched. Germline loops: CDR1 SQVTM, CDR2 ANQGSEA. The CDR3 extends over 15 amino acids. CDR3 sequence (DNA): TGCAGCGTTGTAATTAGCGGGAGCCCTTACTACGAGCAGTACTTC. It yields the protein CSVVISGSPYYEQYF.

This sequence joins TRBV4-1 and TRBJ2-5; 9 bases are shared with TRBD2. The J call may be in error: the DNA end matches TRBJ2-7 better. The germline CDR1 and CDR2 sequences are MGHRA and YSYEKL. The CDR3 is 15 amino acids. DNA of the CDR3: TGCGCCAGCAGCCAGGTACTAGCGGGCTCCTACGAGCAGTACTTC. Translated: CASSQVLAGSYEQYF.

This chain uses TRBV9 with TRBJ2-7; D gene uncertain. The V end was cut by 0 bases, the J end by 3 bases, with 7 bases between. The CDR3 length is 13 residues. Germline V gene lookup returns CDR1 SGDLS and CDR2 YYNGEE. CDR3 DNA sequence: TGTGCCAGCAGCGTAGCTAACAACTACGAGCAGTACTTC. It yields the protein CASSVANNYEQYF. The complete variable domain, with remaining parts taken from reference TRBV9 and TRBJ2-7, reads DSGVTQTPKHLITATGQRVTLRCSPRSGDLSVYWYQQSLDQGLQFLIQYYNGEERAKGNILERFSAQQFPDLHSELNLSSLELGDSALYFCASSVANNYEQYFGPGTRLTVT.

J is TRBJ1-6 and V is TRBV28; possibly TRBD1 for D (5 bases). CDR3 length: 16 residues. Germline assignment: CDR1 MDHEN and CDR2 SYDVKM. The V end lost 2 bases, the J end lost 0 bases, and 8 bases lay between the germline ends. CDR3 in DNA: TGTGCCAGCAGTTTAGACAGAACCTCCTATAATTCACCCCTCCACTTT. Amino acids: CASSLDRTSYNSPLHF. The entire variable domain, with the rest obtained from reference TRBV28 and TRBJ1-6, is as follows: DVKVTQSSRYLVKRTGEKVFLECVQDMDHENMFWYRQDPGLGLRLIYFSYDVKMKEKGDIPEGYSVSREKKERFSLILESASTNQTSMYLCASSLDRTSYNSPLHFGNGTRLTVT.

The J gene is TRBJ1-2, the V gene TRBV29-1; D gene ambiguous. The germline V gene has CDR1 SQVTM and CDR2 ANQGSEA. This CDR3 has 14 residues. Trimming removed 0 bases at V and 4 bases at J, with 12 bases between. CDR3 in DNA: TGCAGCGTTGAAGATACCGGGCTCGTCTATGGCTACACCTTC. Translation: CSVEDTGLVYGYTF.

On this clone itself: Other DNA variants within this sample encode the same CDR3. The rearrangement uses TRBV27 and TRBJ2-2, with 7 bases aligning to TRBD2. This CDR3 is built from 14 residues. Germline values: CDR1 MNHEY, CDR2 SMNVEV (reference sequence). The V and J ends lost 8 bases and 0 bases, in that order; junction bases with no gene match: 3. The CDR3 DNA is TGTGCCAGCTCTAGCGGAGCGAACACCGGGGAGCTGTTTTTT. It specifies CASSSGANTGELFF.